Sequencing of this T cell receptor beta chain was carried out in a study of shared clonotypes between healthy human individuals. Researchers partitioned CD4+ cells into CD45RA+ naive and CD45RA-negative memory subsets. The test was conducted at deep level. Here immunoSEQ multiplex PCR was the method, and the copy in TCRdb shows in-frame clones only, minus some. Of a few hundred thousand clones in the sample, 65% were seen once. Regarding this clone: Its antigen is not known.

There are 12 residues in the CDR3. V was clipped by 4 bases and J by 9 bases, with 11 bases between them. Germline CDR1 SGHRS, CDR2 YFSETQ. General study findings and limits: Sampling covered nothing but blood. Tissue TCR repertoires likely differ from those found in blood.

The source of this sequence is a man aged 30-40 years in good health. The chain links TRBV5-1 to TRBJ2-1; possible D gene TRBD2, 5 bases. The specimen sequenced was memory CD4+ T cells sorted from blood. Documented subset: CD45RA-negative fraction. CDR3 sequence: CASSQEAGEQFF. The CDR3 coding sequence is TGCGCCAGCAGCCAGGAGGCGGGTGAGCAGTTCTTC.